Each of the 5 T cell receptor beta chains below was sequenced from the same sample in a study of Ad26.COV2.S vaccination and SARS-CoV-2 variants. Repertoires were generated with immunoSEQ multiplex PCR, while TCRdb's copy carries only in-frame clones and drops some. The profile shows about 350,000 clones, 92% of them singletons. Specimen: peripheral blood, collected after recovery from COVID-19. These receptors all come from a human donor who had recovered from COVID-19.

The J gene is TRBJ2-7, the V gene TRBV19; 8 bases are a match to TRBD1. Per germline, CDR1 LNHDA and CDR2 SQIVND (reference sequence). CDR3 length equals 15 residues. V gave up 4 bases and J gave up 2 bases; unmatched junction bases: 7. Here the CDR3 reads CASSKDGTGAYEQYF. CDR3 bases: TGTGCCAGTAGTAAGGATGGGACAGGAGCCTACGAGCAGTACTTC.

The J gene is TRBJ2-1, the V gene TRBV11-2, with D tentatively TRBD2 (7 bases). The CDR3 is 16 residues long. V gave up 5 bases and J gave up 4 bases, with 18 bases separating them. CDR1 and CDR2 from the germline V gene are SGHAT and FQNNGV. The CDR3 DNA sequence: TGTGCCAGCAGCCGAACCTCGGGGGGCCCGTACAATGAGCAGTTCTTC. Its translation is CASSRTSGGPYNEQFF.

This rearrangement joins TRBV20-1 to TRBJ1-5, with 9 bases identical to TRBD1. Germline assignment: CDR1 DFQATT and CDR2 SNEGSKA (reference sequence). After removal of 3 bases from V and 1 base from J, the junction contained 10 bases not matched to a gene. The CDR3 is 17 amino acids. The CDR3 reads CSASPDRGPGSNQPQHF. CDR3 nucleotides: TGCAGTGCTAGTCCGGACAGGGGCCCGGGGAGCAATCAGCCCCAGCATTTT.

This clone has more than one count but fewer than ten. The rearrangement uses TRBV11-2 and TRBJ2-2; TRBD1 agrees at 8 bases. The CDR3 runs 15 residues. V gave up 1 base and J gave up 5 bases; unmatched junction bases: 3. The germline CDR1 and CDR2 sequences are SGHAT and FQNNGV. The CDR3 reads CASSLGTGITGELFF. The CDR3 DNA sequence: TGTGCCAGCAGCTTAGGGACAGGGATTACCGGGGAGCTGTTTTTT.

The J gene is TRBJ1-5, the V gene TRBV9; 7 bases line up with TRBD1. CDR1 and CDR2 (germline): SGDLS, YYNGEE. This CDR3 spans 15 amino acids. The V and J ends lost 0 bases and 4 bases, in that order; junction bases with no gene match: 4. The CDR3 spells CASSVDTGANQPQHF. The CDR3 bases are TGTGCCAGCAGCGTAGATACAGGGGCGAATCAGCCCCAGCATTTT. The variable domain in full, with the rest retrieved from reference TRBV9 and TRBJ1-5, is DSGVTQTPKHLITATGQRVTLRCSPRSGDLSVYWYQQSLDQGLQFLIQYYNGEERAKGNILERFSAQQFPDLHSELNLSSLELGDSALYFCASSVDTGANQPQHFGDGTRLSIL.